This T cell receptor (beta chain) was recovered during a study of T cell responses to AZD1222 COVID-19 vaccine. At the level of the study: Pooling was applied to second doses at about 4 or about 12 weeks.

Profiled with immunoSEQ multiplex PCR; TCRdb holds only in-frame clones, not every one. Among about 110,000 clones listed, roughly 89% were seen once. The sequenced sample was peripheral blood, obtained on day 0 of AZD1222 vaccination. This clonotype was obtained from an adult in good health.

The CDR3 DNA reads as TGTGCCAGCAGTTTAGGCAGGGCCTACACCGGGGAGCTGTTTTTT. Its protein product is CASSLGRAYTGELFF. The chain is built from TRBV28 and TRBJ2-2, with a weak D call TRBD1 (5 bases). The V gene lost 2 bases and the J gene lost 3 bases, with 10 bases spanning the gap. This CDR3 spans 15 amino acids. The germline gives CDR1 MDHEN, CDR2 SYDVKM.